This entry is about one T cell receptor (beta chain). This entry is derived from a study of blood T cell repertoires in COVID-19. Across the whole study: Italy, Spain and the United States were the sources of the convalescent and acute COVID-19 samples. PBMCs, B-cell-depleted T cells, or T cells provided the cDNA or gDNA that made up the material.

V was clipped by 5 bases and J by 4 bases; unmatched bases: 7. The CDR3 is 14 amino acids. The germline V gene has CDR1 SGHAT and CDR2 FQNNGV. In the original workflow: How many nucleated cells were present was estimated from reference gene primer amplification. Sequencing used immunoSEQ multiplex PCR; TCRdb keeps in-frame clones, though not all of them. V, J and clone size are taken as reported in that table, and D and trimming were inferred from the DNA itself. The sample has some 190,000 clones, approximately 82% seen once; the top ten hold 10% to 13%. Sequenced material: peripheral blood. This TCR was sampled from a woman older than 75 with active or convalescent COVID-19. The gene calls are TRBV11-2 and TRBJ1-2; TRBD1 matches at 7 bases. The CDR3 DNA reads TGTGCCAGCAGCCCCAACACAGGGGCCTATGGCTACACCTTC. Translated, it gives CASSPNTGAYGYTF.